This entry features one T cell receptor (beta chain) sequence. Its specificity is unknown. These data come from a study of vaccination and CD4 T cells after COVID-19. At the level of the study: Post-vaccination samples were procured at a median of 72 days following dose two (range 14 to 241). Stimuli were overlapping spike peptide pools of SARS-CoV-2 and three common cold coronaviruses (HCoV-NL63, HCoV-OC43, HCoV-229E).

Sequenced with the Oncomine TCR Beta short-read assay was DNA taken from cultured CD4+ T cells. MiXCR was run by TCRdb on the PCR reads, yielding one entry per CDR3 protein. The data hold more than 9,500 distinct CDR3 sequences, with roughly 60% observed a single time. Treatment denoted: roughly ten-day PBMC culture with coronavirus spike peptide pools or control peptides (ViraFEST assay). Peptide pool stimulation in ViraFEST expanded antigen-specific T cells, whose TCRs were then sequenced. V was shortened by 5 bases and J by 6 bases, with 11 bases between the two germline ends. CDR1 and CDR2 from the germline V gene are SGHAT and FQNNGV. The length of the CDR3 is 14 residues.

The sequencing sample was made of CD4+ T cells from blood, cultured in vitro. This rearrangement joins TRBV11-2 to TRBJ1-6; maybe TRBD1 (6 bases). This sequence originates from a human donor who had recovered from COVID-19. The CDR3 DNA sequence: TGTGCCAGCAGCCTAGGACAGACTAATTCACCCCTCCACTTT. Amino acid sequence: CASSLGQTNSPLHF. Filled out from reference TRBV11-2 and TRBJ1-6, the complete variable domain reads EAGVAQSPRYKIIEKRQSVAFWCNPISGHATLYWYQQILGQGPKLLIQFQNNGVVDDSQLPKDRFSAERLKGVDSTLKIQPAKLEDSAVYLCASSLGQTNSPLHFGNGTRLTVT.